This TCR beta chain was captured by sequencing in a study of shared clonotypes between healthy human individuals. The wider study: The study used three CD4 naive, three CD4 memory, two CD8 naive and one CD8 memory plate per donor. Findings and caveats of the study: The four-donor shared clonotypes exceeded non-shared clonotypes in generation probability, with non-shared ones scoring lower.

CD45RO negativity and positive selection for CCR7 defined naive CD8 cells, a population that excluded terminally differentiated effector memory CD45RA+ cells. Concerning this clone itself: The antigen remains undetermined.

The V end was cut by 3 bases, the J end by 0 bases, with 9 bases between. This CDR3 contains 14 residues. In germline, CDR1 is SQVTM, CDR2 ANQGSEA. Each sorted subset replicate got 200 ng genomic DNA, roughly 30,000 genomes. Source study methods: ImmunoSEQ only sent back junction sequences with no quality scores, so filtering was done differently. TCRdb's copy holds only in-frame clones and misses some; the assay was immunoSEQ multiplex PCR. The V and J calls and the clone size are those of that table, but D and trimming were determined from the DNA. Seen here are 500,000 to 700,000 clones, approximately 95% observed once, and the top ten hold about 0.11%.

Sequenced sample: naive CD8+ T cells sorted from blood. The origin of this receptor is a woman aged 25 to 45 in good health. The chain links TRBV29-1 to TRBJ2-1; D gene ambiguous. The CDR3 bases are TGCAGCGTTGATGAGTTGAGCTCCTACAATGAGCAGTTCTTC. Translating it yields CSVDELSSYNEQFF.